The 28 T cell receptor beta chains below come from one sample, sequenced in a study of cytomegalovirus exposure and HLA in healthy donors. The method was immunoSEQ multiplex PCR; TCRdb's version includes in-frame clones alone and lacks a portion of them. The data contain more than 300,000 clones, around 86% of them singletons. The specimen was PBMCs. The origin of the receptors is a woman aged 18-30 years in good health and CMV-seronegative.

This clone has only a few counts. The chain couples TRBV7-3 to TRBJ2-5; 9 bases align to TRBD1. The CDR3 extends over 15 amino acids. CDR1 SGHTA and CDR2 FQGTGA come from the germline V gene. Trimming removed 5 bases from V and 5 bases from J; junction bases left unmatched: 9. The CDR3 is CASSPGDRAGETQYF. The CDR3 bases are TGTGCCAGCAGCCCCGGGGACAGGGCGGGGGAGACCCAGTACTTC.

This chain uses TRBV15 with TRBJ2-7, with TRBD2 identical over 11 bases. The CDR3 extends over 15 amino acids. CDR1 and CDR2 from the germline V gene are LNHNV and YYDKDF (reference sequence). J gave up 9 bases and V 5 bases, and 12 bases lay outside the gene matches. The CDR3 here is CATSSPGLAVGVQYF. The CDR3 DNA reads TGTGCCACCAGCTCGCCGGGACTAGCGGTGGGTGTGCAGTACTTC. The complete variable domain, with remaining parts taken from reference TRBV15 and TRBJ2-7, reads DAMVIQNPRYQVTQFGKPVTLSCSQTLNHNVMYWYQQKSSQAPKLLFHYYDKDFNNEADTPDNFQSRRPNTSFCFLDIRSPGLGDTAMYLCATSSPGLAVGVQYFGPGTRLTVT.

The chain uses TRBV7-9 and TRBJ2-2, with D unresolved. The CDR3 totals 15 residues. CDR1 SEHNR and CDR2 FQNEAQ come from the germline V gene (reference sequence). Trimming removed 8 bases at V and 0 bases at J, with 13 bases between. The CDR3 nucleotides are TGTGCCAGCGGGCTGTTCTCGGCGAACACCGGGGAGCTGTTTTTT. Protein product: CASGLFSANTGELFF.

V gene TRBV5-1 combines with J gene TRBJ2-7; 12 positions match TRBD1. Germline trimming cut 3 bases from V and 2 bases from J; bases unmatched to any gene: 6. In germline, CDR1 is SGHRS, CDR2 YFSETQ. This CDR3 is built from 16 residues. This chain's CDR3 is CASSSLGTGGPYEQYF. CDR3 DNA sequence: TGCGCCAGCAGCTCCCTCGGGACAGGGGGCCCCTACGAGCAGTACTTC.

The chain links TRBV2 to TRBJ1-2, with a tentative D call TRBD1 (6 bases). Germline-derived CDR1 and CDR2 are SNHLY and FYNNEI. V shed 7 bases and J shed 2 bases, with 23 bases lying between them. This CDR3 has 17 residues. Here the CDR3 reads CASNSGPPDSRNYGYTF. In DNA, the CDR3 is TGTGCCAGCAACTCGGGACCGCCGGACAGCAGGAACTATGGCTACACCTTC. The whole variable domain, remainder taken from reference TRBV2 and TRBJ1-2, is EPEVTQTPSHQVTQMGQEVILRCVPISNHLYFYWYRQILGQKVEFLVSFYNNEISEKSEIFDDQFSVERPDGSNFTLKIRSTKLEDSAMYFCASNSGPPDSRNYGYTFGSGTRLTVV.

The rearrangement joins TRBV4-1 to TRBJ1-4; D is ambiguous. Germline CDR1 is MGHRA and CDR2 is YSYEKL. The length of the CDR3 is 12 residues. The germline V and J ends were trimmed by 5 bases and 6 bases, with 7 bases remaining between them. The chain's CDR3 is CASSKPYEKLFF. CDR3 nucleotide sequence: TGCGCCAGCAGCAAGCCTTATGAAAAACTGTTTTTT.

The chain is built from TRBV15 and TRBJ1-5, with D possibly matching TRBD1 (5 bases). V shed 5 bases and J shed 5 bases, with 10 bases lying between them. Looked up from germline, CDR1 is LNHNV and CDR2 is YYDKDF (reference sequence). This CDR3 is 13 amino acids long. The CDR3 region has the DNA TGTGCCACCAGCGCAGGGATATATCAGCCCCAGCATTTT. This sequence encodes CATSAGIYQPQHF.

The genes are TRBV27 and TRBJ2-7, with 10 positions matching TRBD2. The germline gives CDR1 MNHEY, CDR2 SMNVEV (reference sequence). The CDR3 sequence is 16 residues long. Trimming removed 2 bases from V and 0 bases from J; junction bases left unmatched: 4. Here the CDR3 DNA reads TGTGCCAGCAGTTTACAGGCTAGCGGGAGCTCCTACGAGCAGTACTTC. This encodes CASSLQASGSSYEQYF.

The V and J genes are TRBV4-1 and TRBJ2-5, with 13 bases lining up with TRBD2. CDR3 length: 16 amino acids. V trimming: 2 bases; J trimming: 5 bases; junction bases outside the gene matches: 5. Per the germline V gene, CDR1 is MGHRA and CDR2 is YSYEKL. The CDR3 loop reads CASSQLGLAGTETQYF. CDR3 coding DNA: TGCGCCAGCAGCCAACTGGGACTAGCGGGAACTGAGACCCAGTACTTC.

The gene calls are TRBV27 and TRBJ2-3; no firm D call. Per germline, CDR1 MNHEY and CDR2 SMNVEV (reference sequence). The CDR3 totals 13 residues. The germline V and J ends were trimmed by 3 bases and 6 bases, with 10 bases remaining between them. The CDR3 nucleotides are TGTGCCAGCAGTTTCCGTCCTTTGGATACGCAGTATTTT. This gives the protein CASSFRPLDTQYF.

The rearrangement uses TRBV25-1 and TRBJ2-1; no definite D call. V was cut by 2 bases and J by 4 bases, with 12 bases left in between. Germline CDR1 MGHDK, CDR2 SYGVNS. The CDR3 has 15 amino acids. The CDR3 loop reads CASSETLVQYNEQFF. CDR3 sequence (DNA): TGTGCCAGCAGTGAAACCCTAGTTCAATACAATGAGCAGTTCTTC.

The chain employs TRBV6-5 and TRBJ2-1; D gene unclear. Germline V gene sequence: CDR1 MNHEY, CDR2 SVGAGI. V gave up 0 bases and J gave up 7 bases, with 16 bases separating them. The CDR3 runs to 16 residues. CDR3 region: CASSYSWLPPQNEQFF. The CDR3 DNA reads TGTGCCAGCAGTTACTCATGGCTCCCCCCCCAAAATGAGCAGTTCTTC.

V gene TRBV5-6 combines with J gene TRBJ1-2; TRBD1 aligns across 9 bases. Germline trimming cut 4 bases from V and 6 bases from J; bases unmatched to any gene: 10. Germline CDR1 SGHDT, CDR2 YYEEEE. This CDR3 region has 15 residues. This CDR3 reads CASSPGPGQGNGYTF. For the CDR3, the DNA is TGTGCCAGCAGCCCGGGGCCGGGACAGGGAAATGGCTACACCTTC.

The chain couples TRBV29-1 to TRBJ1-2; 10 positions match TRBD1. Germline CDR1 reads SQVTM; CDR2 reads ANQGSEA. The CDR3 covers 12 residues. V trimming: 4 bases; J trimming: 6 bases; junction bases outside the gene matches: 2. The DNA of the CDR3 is TGCAGCGTTGCGGGACAGGGGAATGGCTACACCTTC. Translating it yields CSVAGQGNGYTF.

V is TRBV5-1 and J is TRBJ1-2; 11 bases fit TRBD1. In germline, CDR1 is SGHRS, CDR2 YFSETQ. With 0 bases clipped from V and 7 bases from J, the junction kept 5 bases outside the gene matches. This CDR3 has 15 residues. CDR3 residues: CASSLAGQGESGYTF. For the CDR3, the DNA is TGCGCCAGCAGCTTGGCGGGACAGGGGGAGTCTGGCTACACCTTC.

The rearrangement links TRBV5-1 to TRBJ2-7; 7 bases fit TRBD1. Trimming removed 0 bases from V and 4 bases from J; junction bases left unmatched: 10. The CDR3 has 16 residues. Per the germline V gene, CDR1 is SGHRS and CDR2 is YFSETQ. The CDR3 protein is CASSLATGTISYEQYF. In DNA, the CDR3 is TGCGCCAGCAGCTTGGCGACAGGGACCATCTCTTACGAGCAGTACTTC.

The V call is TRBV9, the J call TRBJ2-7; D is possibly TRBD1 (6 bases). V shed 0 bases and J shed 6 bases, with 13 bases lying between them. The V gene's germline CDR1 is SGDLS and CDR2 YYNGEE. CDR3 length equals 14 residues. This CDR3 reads CASSVEAGESEQYF. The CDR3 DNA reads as TGTGCCAGCAGCGTAGAAGCAGGGGAGAGCGAGCAGTACTTC.

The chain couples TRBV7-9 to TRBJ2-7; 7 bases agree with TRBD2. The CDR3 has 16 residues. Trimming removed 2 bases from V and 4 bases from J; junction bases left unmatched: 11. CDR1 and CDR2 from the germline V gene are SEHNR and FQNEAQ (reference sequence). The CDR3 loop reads CASSLYGGRETYEQYF. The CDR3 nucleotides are TGTGCCAGCAGCTTATATGGCGGGCGGGAGACGTACGAGCAGTACTTC.

DNA of the CDR3: TGTGCCAGCAGCTTGTCGGGACAGGGCCACAATGAGCAGTTCTTC. Its translation is CASSLSGQGHNEQFF. The chain couples TRBV7-3 to TRBJ2-1, with 9 bases identical to TRBD1. V lost 3 bases to trimming and J lost 5 bases; unmatched junction nucleotides: 5. The V gene's germline CDR1 is SGHTA and CDR2 FQGTGA. This CDR3 is 15 amino acids long.

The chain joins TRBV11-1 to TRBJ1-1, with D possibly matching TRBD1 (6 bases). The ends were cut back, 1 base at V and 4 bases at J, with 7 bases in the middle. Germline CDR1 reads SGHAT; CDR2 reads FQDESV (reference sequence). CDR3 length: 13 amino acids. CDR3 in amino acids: CASSLEGVTEAFF. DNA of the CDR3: TGTGCCAGCAGCTTAGAGGGGGTCACTGAAGCTTTCTTT.

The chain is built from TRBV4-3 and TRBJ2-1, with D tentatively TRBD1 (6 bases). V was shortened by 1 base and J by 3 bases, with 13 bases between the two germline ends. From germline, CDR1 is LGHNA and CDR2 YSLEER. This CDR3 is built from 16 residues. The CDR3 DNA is TGCGCCAGCAGCCAAGGACCGGACAGAAGCTACAATGAGCAGTTCTTC. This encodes CASSQGPDRSYNEQFF.

The CDR3 spells CASSWGEGRNEQFF. The DNA of the CDR3 is TGTGCCAGCAGTTGGGGGGAGGGCCGAAATGAGCAGTTCTTC. The V gene is TRBV27, the J gene TRBJ2-1, with TRBD2 matching over 7 bases. This CDR3 region has 14 residues. The ends lost 4 bases at V and 7 bases at J; junction bases unmatched: 7. Germline CDR1 is MNHEY and CDR2 is SMNVEV (reference sequence).

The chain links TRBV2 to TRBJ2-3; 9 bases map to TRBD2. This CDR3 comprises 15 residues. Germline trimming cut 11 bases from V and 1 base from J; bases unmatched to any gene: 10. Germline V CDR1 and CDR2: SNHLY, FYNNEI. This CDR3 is CAPSGREGRTDTQYF. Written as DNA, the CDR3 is TGTGCCCCCTCCGGGCGGGAGGGACGCACAGATACGCAGTATTTT.

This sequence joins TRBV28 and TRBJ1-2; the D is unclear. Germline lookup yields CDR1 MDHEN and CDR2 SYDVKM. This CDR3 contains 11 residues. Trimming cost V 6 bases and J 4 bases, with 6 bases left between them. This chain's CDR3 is CASRSFYGYTF. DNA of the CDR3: TGTGCCAGCAGATCCTTCTATGGCTACACCTTC.

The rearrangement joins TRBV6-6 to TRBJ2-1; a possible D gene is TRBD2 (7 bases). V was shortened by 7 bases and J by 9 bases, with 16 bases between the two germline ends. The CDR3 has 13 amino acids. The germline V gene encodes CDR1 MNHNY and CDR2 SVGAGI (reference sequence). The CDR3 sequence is CASTLSRGGEQFF. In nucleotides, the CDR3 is TGTGCCAGCACCCTCAGTAGGGGGGGTGAGCAGTTCTTC.

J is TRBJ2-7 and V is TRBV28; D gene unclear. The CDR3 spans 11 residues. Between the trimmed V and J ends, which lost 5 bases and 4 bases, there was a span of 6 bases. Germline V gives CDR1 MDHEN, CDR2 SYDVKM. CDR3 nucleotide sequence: TGTGCCAGCAGTCATCAGTACGAGCAGTACTTC. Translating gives CASSHQYEQYF.

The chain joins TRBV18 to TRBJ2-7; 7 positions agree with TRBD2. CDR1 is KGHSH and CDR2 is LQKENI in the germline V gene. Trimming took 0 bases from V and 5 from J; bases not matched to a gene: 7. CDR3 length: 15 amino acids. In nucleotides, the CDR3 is TGTGCCAGCTCACCACCGAGCGCGGGAGAGCACGAGCAGTACTTC. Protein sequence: CASSPPSAGEHEQYF. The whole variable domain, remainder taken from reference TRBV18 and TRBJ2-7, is NAGVMQNPRHLVRRRGQEARLRCSPMKGHSHVYWYRQLPEEGLKFMVYLQKENIIDESGMPKERFSAEFPKEGPSILRIQQVVRGDSAAYFCASSPPSAGEHEQYFGPGTRLTVT.

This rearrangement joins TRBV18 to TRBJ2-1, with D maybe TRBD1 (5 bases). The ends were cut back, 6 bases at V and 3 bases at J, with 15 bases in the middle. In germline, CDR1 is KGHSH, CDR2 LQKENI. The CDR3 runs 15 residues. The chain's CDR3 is CASSAVGAVYNEQFF. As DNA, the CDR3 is TGTGCCAGCTCGGCCGTTGGGGCGGTCTACAATGAGCAGTTCTTC.